Sequencing of this T cell receptor (beta chain) was carried out in a study of beta chain features in type 1 diabetes. Study results and caveats: Shortening that was moderate but significant affected the TCRB CDR3s of Type 1 diabetes patients in all four CD4+ subsets. Sequencing from cDNA could over-represent high-TCR-expressing cells. Diminished insertions and augmented deletions at VDJ junctions characterized type 1 diabetes patients.

Germline lookup yields CDR1 SGHRS and CDR2 YFSETQ. The CDR3 contains 15 residues. J gave up 8 bases and V 0 bases, and 5 bases lay outside the gene matches. TCRB transcripts that were expressed got sequenced, as all of the isolated RNA had been reverse transcribed. Profiling relied on immunoSEQ multiplex PCR, and the TCRdb table lists in-frame clones only, not all of them. The data contain about 650,000 clones, 12% of them singletons. On this clone: Its specificity is not known.

The collection from each donor was one heparinised blood draw averaging about 116 mL. Sorting that relied on CD45RO/CCR7/CD25/CD127/CD95/CD27 yielded CD4+ naive, central memory, regulatory and stem cell-like memory cells. The sequenced sample was naive CD4+ T cells from blood. This sequence joins TRBV5-1 and TRBJ1-2; 12 bases align to TRBD1. The receptor's source is a man aged 30 to 45 with type 1 diabetes. In DNA, the CDR3 is TGCGCCAGCAGCTTGGTGGGACAGGGGGCGGAAGGCTACACCTTC. Encoded protein: CASSLVGQGAEGYTF.